This passage covers 27 T cell receptor beta chains from one sample sequenced in a study of shared clonotypes between healthy human individuals. Sequencing was performed with immunoSEQ multiplex PCR; in TCRdb, only in-frame clones are kept and a portion is missing. The sample gives around 990,000 clones, 70% to 80% of which show up once; roughly 0.83% is in the top ten. Sequenced sample: memory CD4+ T cells from PBMCs. As for subset: CD45RA-negative fraction. The receptors derive from a man younger than 35 in good health. Some clones in this sample may be carry-over from other donors' samples.

The CDR3: CASSRLRQGTEAFF. The CDR3 nucleotides read TGTGCCAGCAGTAGACTCCGACAGGGCACTGAAGCTTTCTTT. The chain uses TRBV6-5 and TRBJ1-1, with 7 bases that match TRBD1. The CDR3 has 14 amino acids. Unmatched junction bases numbered 7, after V lost 5 bases and J lost 4 bases. Germline V gene data show CDR1 as MNHEY and CDR2 as SVGAGI.

The chain has TRBV6-4 and TRBJ1-4, with D tentatively TRBD1 (6 bases). V gave up 3 bases and J gave up 4 bases, with 18 bases separating them. There are 17 residues in the CDR3. In germline, CDR1 is MRHNA, CDR2 SNTAGT. The CDR3: CASSEPAGEALNEKLFF. DNA for the CDR3: TGTGCCAGCAGTGAACCGGCAGGGGAGGCCCTTAATGAAAAACTGTTTTTT.

V gene TRBV5-8 combines with J gene TRBJ1-4, with unresolved D. Germline V lookup: CDR1 SGHTS, CDR2 YDEGEE. The CDR3 has 16 amino acids. V was trimmed by 5 bases and J by 6 bases, leaving 20 bases between them. The CDR3 region has the DNA TGTGCCAGCAGTTTAAACGAGAGGGTTGTCGATGAAAAACTGTTTTTT. Translated: CASSLNERVVDEKLFF. The variable domain in full, with the rest retrieved from reference TRBV5-8 and TRBJ1-4, is EAGVTQSPTHLIKTRGQQATLRCSPISGHTSVYWYQQALGLGLQFLLWYDEGEERNRGNFPPRFSGRQFPNYSSELNVNALELEDSALYLCASSLNERVVDEKLFFGSGTQLSVL.

The chain carries TRBV9 and TRBJ1-1; TRBD1 might be the D (6 bases). Germline V CDR1 and CDR2: SGDLS, YYNGEE. CDR3 length: 15 amino acids. With 7 bases removed from V and 1 base from J, the gap between germline ends came to 17 bases. CDR3 protein: CASGNTGTGNTEAFF. The CDR3, as DNA: TGTGCCAGCGGAAACACAGGGACGGGGAACACTGAAGCTTTCTTT.

This clone was seen only a few times. V usage is TRBV5-4 and J usage is TRBJ2-4, with TRBD2 matching 14 bases. From germline, CDR1 is SGHNT and CDR2 YYREEE (reference sequence). Trimming cost V 2 bases and J 8 bases; bases outside gene matches: 9. The CDR3 is 17 amino acids. The CDR3 nucleotides read TGTGCCAGCAGCTTAGGGACTAGCGGGAGTTGGGCGGACATTCAGTACTTC. It specifies CASSLGTSGSWADIQYF.

The chain recombines TRBV7-2 with TRBJ1-5; a possible D gene is TRBD1 (5 bases). Between the trimmed V and J ends, which lost 2 bases and 6 bases, there was a span of 17 bases. Per the germline V gene, CDR1 is SGHTA and CDR2 is FQGNSA. This CDR3 has 16 amino acids. The DNA for the CDR3 is TGTGCCAGCAGCTTAAATGGGGGTCGGGCGGGTCAGCCCCAGCATTTT. This gives the protein CASSLNGGRAGQPQHF.

The gene calls are TRBV4-1 and TRBJ2-3; possibly TRBD2 for D (5 bases). CDR3 length equals 18 residues. V shed 4 bases and J shed 4 bases, with 24 bases lying between them. In germline, CDR1 is MGHRA, CDR2 YSYEKL. The CDR3 bases are TGCGCCAGCAGCCTGAACCCAGTTCCGGGGTCGAGCGCAGATACGCAGTATTTT. Translating it yields CASSLNPVPGSSADTQYF.

V and J are TRBV6-6 and TRBJ2-1; 9 bases fit TRBD2. CDR1 is MNHNY, CDR2 SVGAGI, per germline (reference sequence). J gave up 7 bases and V 0 bases, and 4 bases lay outside the gene matches. The CDR3 consists of 15 residues. The CDR3 protein is CASSYSVAGANEQFF. In DNA, the CDR3 is TGTGCCAGCAGTTACTCGGTAGCGGGAGCGAATGAGCAGTTCTTC.

The V call is TRBV9, the J call TRBJ2-7; weak D call: TRBD2 (8 bases). Germline CDR1 SGDLS, CDR2 YYNGEE. The CDR3 has 14 amino acids. V lost 5 bases to trimming and J lost 4 bases, with 16 bases between them. CDR3 coding DNA: TGTGCCAGCAGTCCGGGAGGGGGCTGGTACGAGCAGTACTTC. This translates into CASSPGGGWYEQYF.

This clone was observed a few times. The rearrangement links TRBV2 to TRBJ2-7; maybe TRBD1 (6 bases). Germline V gene data show CDR1 as SNHLY and CDR2 as FYNNEI. The CDR3 covers 13 residues. Trimming took off 3 bases at V and 3 bases at J, with 9 bases between the two ends. CDR3: CASSDRGYYEQYF. In DNA form, the CDR3 reads TGTGCCAGCAGTGACAGGGGCTACTACGAGCAGTACTTC.

The V call is TRBV14, the J call TRBJ1-3; D remains unclear. The V end was cut by 1 base, the J end by 4 bases, with 8 bases between. This CDR3 is built from 14 residues. Germline-derived CDR1 and CDR2 are SGHDN and FVKESK. The CDR3 sequence: CASSQGTLGNTIYF. As DNA, the CDR3 is TGTGCCAGCAGCCAAGGGACTTTGGGAAACACCATATATTTT.

The V call is TRBV30, the J call TRBJ2-1; perhaps TRBD1 as D (5 bases). Trimming removed 2 bases at V and 8 bases at J, with 10 bases between. Germline CDR1 GTSNPN, CDR2 SVGIG (reference sequence). CDR3 length: 12 amino acids. CDR3 region: CAWSIRGYEQFF. The CDR3, as DNA: TGTGCCTGGAGTATTAGGGGATATGAGCAGTTCTTC.

The J gene is TRBJ2-1, the V gene TRBV5-1; 13 bases match TRBD2. This CDR3 has 15 residues. The ends lost 3 bases at V and 5 bases at J; junction bases unmatched: 2. From germline, CDR1 is SGHRS and CDR2 YFSETQ. The CDR3 DNA follows: TGCGCCAGCAGCTCTGGGACTAGCGGGAACAATGAGCAGTTCTTC. Translated: CASSSGTSGNNEQFF.

The chain couples TRBV30 to TRBJ2-1; TRBD2 matches 7 bases. With 8 bases clipped from V and 8 bases from J, the junction kept 12 bases outside the gene matches. This CDR3 has 13 amino acids. Germline assignment: CDR1 GTSNPN and CDR2 SVGIG (reference sequence). CDR3 in DNA: TGTGCCCTGGCGAGGGAGGGCCTGGATGAGCAGTTCTTC. Protein product: CALAREGLDEQFF.

The V call is TRBV2, the J call TRBJ1-5; D might be TRBD1 (6 bases). Germline assignment: CDR1 SNHLY and CDR2 FYNNEI. This CDR3 has 16 residues. Between the trimmed V and J ends, which lost 6 bases and 6 bases, there was a span of 21 bases. The CDR3, as DNA: TGTGCCAGCAGCGCTGGACAGAGGGTCTGGAGTCAGCCCCAGCATTTT. Its translation is CASSAGQRVWSQPQHF.

The rearrangement links TRBV28 to TRBJ2-3; D unresolved. The germline V gene encodes CDR1 MDHEN and CDR2 SYDVKM. The V end lost 5 bases, the J end lost 5 bases, and 14 bases lay between the germline ends. The CDR3 length is 14 residues. The CDR3 bases are TGTGCCAGCAGTCGGCCTGAGCACAGAGATACGCAGTATTTT. Translated, it gives CASSRPEHRDTQYF.

V gene TRBV7-2 combines with J gene TRBJ2-7; D possibly corresponds to TRBD2 (5 bases). Looked up from germline, CDR1 is SGHTA and CDR2 is FQGNSA. Trimming removed 5 bases from V and 4 bases from J, with 18 bases in between. CDR3 length: 15 amino acids. The CDR3 here is CASSAIRRDKYEQYF. Written as DNA, the CDR3 is TGTGCCAGCAGCGCGATCCGCCGGGATAAATACGAGCAGTACTTC.

Turning to this clone: This specimen includes other DNA sequences encoding the same CDR3. The V gene is TRBV9, the J gene TRBJ2-3; the D is unclear. Trimming removed 3 bases at V and 1 base at J, with 6 bases between. CDR3 length: 13 residues. Germline V gene data show CDR1 as SGDLS and CDR2 as YYNGEE. CDR3 in DNA: TGTGCCAGCAGCGGCCGAGGCACAGATACGCAGTATTTT. Residues: CASSGRGTDTQYF.

This clone came up a few times. The J gene is TRBJ2-5, the V gene TRBV5-6; the match to TRBD2 covers 7 bases. V lost 0 bases to trimming and J lost 1 base; unmatched junction nucleotides: 6. This CDR3 contains 16 residues. Germline V gene lookup returns CDR1 SGHDT and CDR2 YYEEEE. The DNA for the CDR3 is TGTGCCAGCAGCTTGGTGGGGGGGAGTACCCAAGAGACCCAGTACTTC. The encoded protein is CASSLVGGSTQETQYF.

V and J are TRBV9 and TRBJ2-1, with TRBD1 identical over 10 bases. V gave up 3 bases and J gave up 9 bases; unmatched junction bases: 15. Per the germline V gene, CDR1 is SGDLS and CDR2 is YYNGEE. This CDR3 region has 17 residues. The CDR3 region is CASSAGPGTGVFFEQFF. In DNA form, the CDR3 reads TGTGCCAGCAGCGCCGGCCCCGGGACAGGGGTGTTCTTTGAGCAGTTCTTC. The full variable domain, its missing parts supplied by reference TRBV9 and TRBJ2-1, is DSGVTQTPKHLITATGQRVTLRCSPRSGDLSVYWYQQSLDQGLQFLIQYYNGEERAKGNILERFSAQQFPDLHSELNLSSLELGDSALYFCASSAGPGTGVFFEQFFGPGTRLTVL.

This chain joins TRBV5-1 and TRBJ1-6; D not certain. CDR3 length: 13 amino acids. Per germline, CDR1 SGHRS and CDR2 YFSETQ. V dropped 7 bases and J dropped 7 bases, with 12 bases sitting between them. The CDR3 loop is CASRDSENSPLHF. The CDR3 DNA reads TGCGCCAGCCGTGATAGCGAGAATTCACCCCTCCACTTT.

On this clone itself: At the DNA level, this CDR3 is encoded by other sequences in the same sample as well. The CDR3 bases are TGTGCCAGCTCACCGGACGGAACCTATGGCTACACCTTC. This gives the protein CASSPDGTYGYTF. This rearrangement joins TRBV18 to TRBJ1-2; D unclear. Trimming cost V 3 bases and J 4 bases, with 9 bases left between them. CDR3 size: 13 residues. Germline CDR1 reads KGHSH; CDR2 reads LQKENI.

In this sample, this clone turned up once. This sequence joins TRBV7-2 and TRBJ2-1, with D perhaps matching TRBD1 or TRBD2 (5 bases each). The CDR3 is 15 residues long. Trimming left V 2 bases short and J 3 bases short, with 11 bases between. Germline loops: CDR1 SGHTA, CDR2 FQGNSA. This CDR3 reads CASSLRGGHYNEQFF. CDR3 nucleotides: TGTGCCAGCAGCTTAAGGGGCGGGCACTACAATGAGCAGTTCTTC.

The chain has TRBV16 and TRBJ1-5, with 12 bases fitting TRBD1. Trimming removed 2 bases from V and 9 bases from J; junction bases left unmatched: 5. CDR3 length: 15 residues. Germline V gene sequence: CDR1 KGHSY, CDR2 FQNENV. The DNA for the CDR3 is TGTGCCAGCAGCCAAACCGGGACAGGGGGCCGGCCCCAGCATTTT. Amino acid sequence: CASSQTGTGGRPQHF.

This chain joins TRBV15 and TRBJ1-5, with TRBD1 matching 9 bases. The V gene's germline CDR1 is LNHNV and CDR2 YYDKDF (reference sequence). The V segment lost 5 bases and the J segment 6 bases; nucleotides outside the gene matches: 8. The CDR3 loop spans 15 amino acids. CDR3 in amino acids: CATSGGQGRSQPQHF. CDR3 nucleotide sequence: TGTGCCACCAGCGGGGGACAGGGCCGAAGTCAGCCCCAGCATTTT.

This clone was observed once. A single base is all that separates this from a far larger clone, so a read error is likely. This specimen includes other DNA sequences encoding the same CDR3. The chain is built from TRBV30 and TRBJ1-1; no clear D gene. CDR3 size: 13 residues. Germline CDR1 and CDR2: GTSNPN and SVGIG (reference sequence). The CDR3 loop is CAWEGNMNTEAFF. The CDR3 nucleotides are TGTGCATGGGAGGGAAACATGAACACTGAAGCTTTCTTT.

This clone has just a few counts. The chain couples TRBV19 to TRBJ1-1; D may be TRBD1 (6 bases). From germline, CDR1 is LNHDA and CDR2 SQIVND (reference sequence). The CDR3 runs 14 residues. V lost 6 bases and J lost 0, with 11 bases in between. CDR3 bases: TGTGCCAGTAGACCCCAGGGGCTGAACACTGAAGCTTTCTTT. Translating gives CASRPQGLNTEAFF.